This paragraph reports one T cell receptor (beta chain). What it binds is not known. CDR3 length: 15 residues. Trimming cost V 0 bases and J 8 bases, with 15 bases left between them. CDR1 SGHRS and CDR2 YFSETQ come from the germline V gene. The sample originates from a study of cytomegalovirus exposure and HLA in healthy donors. Findings and limits, study-wide: High specificity and sensitivity for cytomegalovirus status were reported for the classifier. Later on, an analysis showed TCR association rates differing by HLA locus, with DRB1 the most and HLA-C the fewest.

PCR primers comprised 60 Vbeta and 13 Jbeta primers. Repertoires were generated with immunoSEQ multiplex PCR, while TCRdb's copy carries only in-frame clones and drops some. The sample holds roughly 170,000 clones; roughly 70% are singletons and the top ten take over 1.2%. Healthy bone marrow donors formed the donor group. Donors sampled were nominally healthy, though unrecorded immune exposures were likely. The receptor was isolated from a girl between 10 and 17 years old in good health and CMV-seronegative. V is TRBV5-1 and J is TRBJ2-1; no clear D. The sequencing input was PBMCs. For the CDR3, the DNA is TGCGCCAGCAGCTTGGAATCTAGTGGCTATGATGAGCAGTTCTTC. This sequence encodes CASSLESSGYDEQFF.